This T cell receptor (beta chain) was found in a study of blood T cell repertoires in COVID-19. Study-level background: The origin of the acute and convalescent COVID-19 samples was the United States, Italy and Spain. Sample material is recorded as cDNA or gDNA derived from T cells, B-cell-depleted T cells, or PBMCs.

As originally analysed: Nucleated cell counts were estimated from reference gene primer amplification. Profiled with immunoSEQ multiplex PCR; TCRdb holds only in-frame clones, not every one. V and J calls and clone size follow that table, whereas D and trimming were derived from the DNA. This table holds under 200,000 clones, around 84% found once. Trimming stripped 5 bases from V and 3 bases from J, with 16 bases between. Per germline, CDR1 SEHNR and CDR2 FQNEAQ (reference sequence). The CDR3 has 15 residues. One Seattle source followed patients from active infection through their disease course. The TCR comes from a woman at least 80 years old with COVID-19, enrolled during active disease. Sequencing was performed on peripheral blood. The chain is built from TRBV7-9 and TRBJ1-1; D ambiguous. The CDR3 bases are TGTGCCAGCAGCCCCGCCCTAGCCTTTGACACTGAAGCTTTCTTT. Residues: CASSPALAFDTEAFF.